These 24 T cell receptor beta chains were sequenced from one sample in a study of blood T cell repertoires in COVID-19. Libraries were prepared by immunoSEQ multiplex PCR; TCRdb keeps only in-frame clonotypes and omits some of them. The sample lists 250,000 or so clones, approximately 90% seen once, with over 4% in the top ten. Sequencing was carried out using PBMCs or T cells enriched from blood (not recorded which). These receptors all stem from a woman in her 30s with acute COVID-19.

The CDR3 region is CASSLLYGTHIEKLFF. The CDR3 nucleotides read TGTGCCAGCAGTTTACTCTACGGGACACATATTGAAAAACTGTTTTTT. This chain connects TRBV27 to TRBJ1-4; D is perhaps TRBD1 (6 bases). The CDR3 length is 16 residues. Trimming pared 2 bases from V and 7 bases from J, leaving 17 bases between. Germline CDR1 reads MNHEY; CDR2 reads SMNVEV (reference sequence). The full variable domain, completed using reference TRBV27 and TRBJ1-4, is EAQVTQNPRYLITVTGKKLTVTCSQNMNHEYMSWYRQDPGLGLRQIYYSMNVEVTDKGDVPEGYKVSRKEKRNFPLILESPSPNQTSLYFCASSLLYGTHIEKLFFGSGTQLSVL.

The CDR3 is CSVRRGTEAFF. The CDR3 region has the DNA TGCAGCGTACGCAGGGGAACTGAAGCTTTCTTT. The chain carries TRBV29-1 and TRBJ1-1, with D perhaps matching TRBD1 (6 bases). The germline V and J ends were trimmed by 6 bases and 5 bases, with 10 bases remaining between them. Germline values: CDR1 SQVTM, CDR2 ANQGSEA. The CDR3 contains 11 residues.

The chain couples TRBV3-1 (or the pseudogene TRBV3-2) to TRBJ2-3, with 9 bases aligning to TRBD2. The CDR3 is 15 residues long. Losses at the gene ends were 3 bases for V and 4 bases for J; bases not matched to a gene: 5. Germline assignment: CDR1 LGHDT and CDR2 YNNKEL (reference sequence). The CDR3 sequence is CASSQQLAGSDTQYF. The CDR3 region has the DNA TGTGCCAGCAGCCAGCAACTAGCGGGTTCAGATACGCAGTATTTT.

This clone has a single count. The chain has TRBV11-2 and TRBJ2-3, with a weak D call TRBD1 (5 bases). The CDR3 totals 13 residues. The germline V and J ends were trimmed by 7 bases and 4 bases, with 12 bases remaining between them. CDR1 is SGHAT and CDR2 is FQNNGV in the germline V gene. The DNA for the CDR3 is TGTGCCAGCACCAGCCTGACAGCAGATACGCAGTATTTT. Translating it yields CASTSLTADTQYF.

The chain carries TRBV30 and TRBJ1-1; TRBD1 matches at 7 bases. V shed 0 bases, J shed 3 bases, and the junction held 7 bases outside the gene matches. The CDR3 is 15 residues long. Germline-derived CDR1 and CDR2 are GTSNPN and SVGIG (reference sequence). CDR3 coding DNA: TGTGCCTGGAGTGTAGCCCGGACAGGCTACACTGAAGCTTTCTTT. Translation gives CAWSVARTGYTEAFF.

The chain joins TRBV27 to TRBJ1-5, with D possibly matching TRBD1 (6 bases). This CDR3 has 14 amino acids. Germline V gene sequence: CDR1 MNHEY, CDR2 SMNVEV (reference sequence). Trimming shortened V by 5 bases and J by 7 bases, and 15 bases separated the two germline ends. The CDR3 DNA reads as TGTGCCAGCAGTCCTGGACAGACTGGACAGCCCCAGCATTTT. Its translation: CASSPGQTGQPQHF.

The chain uses TRBV7-2 and TRBJ1-1; D gene ambiguous. CDR3 size: 13 residues. V was shortened by 6 bases and J by 6 bases, with 14 bases between the two germline ends. Germline CDR1 and CDR2: SGHTA and FQGNSA. CDR3 loop: CASRPGEFSEAFF. The DNA for the CDR3 is TGTGCCAGCAGACCGGGTGAATTCTCTGAAGCTTTCTTT.

The gene calls are TRBV19 and TRBJ2-2, with a possible D match to TRBD2 (7 bases). The CDR3 covers 15 residues. The V end lost 5 bases, the J end lost 4 bases, and 14 bases lay between the germline ends. Germline CDR1 LNHDA, CDR2 SQIVND (reference sequence). The CDR3 DNA reads TGTGCCAGTAGTGATGGCGGGGGCGCCACCGGGGAGCTGTTTTTT. Translating it yields CASSDGGGATGELFF.

The V and J genes are TRBV11-2 and TRBJ1-5, with TRBD1 matching over 7 bases. Germline-derived CDR1 and CDR2 are SGHAT and FQNNGV. V gave up 6 bases and J gave up 4 bases; unmatched junction bases: 3. This CDR3 is 13 amino acids long. The CDR3 region has the DNA TGTGCCAGCAGTAAGGACAGGAATCAGCCCCAGCATTTT. Amino acids: CASSKDRNQPQHF.

CDR3 loop: CASSYRGLAGSYEQYF. CDR3 in DNA: TGTGCCAGCAGTTACCGGGGACTAGCGGGGTCCTACGAGCAGTACTTC. The chain uses TRBV6-2 or TRBV6-3 and TRBJ2-7, with TRBD2 identical over 13 bases. CDR3 length: 16 residues. The V gene's germline CDR1 is MNHEY and CDR2 SVGEGT. With 2 bases clipped from V and 1 base from J, the junction kept 2 bases outside the gene matches.

The chain employs TRBV30 and TRBJ1-3; 10 nucleotides match TRBD1. Germline V gives CDR1 GTSNPN, CDR2 SVGIG (reference sequence). V shed 5 bases, J shed 2 bases, and the junction held 3 bases outside the gene matches. The CDR3 covers 14 residues. CDR3 bases: TGTGCCTGGGGAGGACAGGGGGCTGGAAACACCATATATTTT. This gives the protein CAWGGQGAGNTIYF.

Points on this clone: The same CDR3 can be traced to other DNA sequences in this sample. This sequence joins TRBV19 and TRBJ2-1; perhaps TRBD1 as D (7 bases). Germline-derived CDR1 and CDR2 are LNHDA and SQIVND (reference sequence). This CDR3 spans 15 amino acids. V was clipped by 3 bases and J by 2 bases, with 11 bases between them. The DNA for the CDR3 is TGTGCCAGTAGTATTGCAGGGGGGCCCTACAATGAGCAGTTCTTC. Protein sequence: CASSIAGGPYNEQFF.

This sequence joins TRBV6-1 and TRBJ1-5, with D possibly TRBD1 on 6 matching bases. CDR1 is MNHNS and CDR2 is SASEGT in the germline V gene. V was shortened by 3 bases and J by 3 bases, with 9 bases between the two germline ends. The CDR3 covers 14 residues. The CDR3 loop reads CASSDGTINQPQHF. The CDR3 coding sequence is TGTGCCAGCAGTGATGGGACAATCAATCAGCCCCAGCATTTT.

This clone was detected only once. The chain combines TRBV7-3 with TRBJ2-6; no clear D. The CDR3 covers 15 residues. Germline V CDR1 and CDR2: SGHTA, FQGTGA. V lost 0 bases and J lost 0, with 3 bases in between. The CDR3 loop reads CASSLTSSGANVLTF. In DNA, the CDR3 is TGTGCCAGCAGCTTAACGAGCTCTGGGGCCAACGTCCTGACTTTC.

Comments on this clone: The sample contains more than one DNA sequence encoding this CDR3. CDR3 coding DNA: TGTGCCAGCAGCCAAGATGGACTAGCGCCCTACAATGAGCAGTTCTTC. Its protein product is CASSQDGLAPYNEQFF. The chain recombines TRBV3-1 (or the pseudogene TRBV3-2) with TRBJ2-1; 9 positions agree with TRBD2. The CDR3 is made up of 16 amino acids. Germline CDR1 LGHDT, CDR2 YNNKEL (reference sequence). Trimming took 0 bases from V and 2 from J; bases not matched to a gene: 2.

The chain carries TRBV27 and TRBJ2-2, with unresolved D. Trimming shortened V by 3 bases and J by 3 bases, and 8 bases separated the two germline ends. Germline assignment: CDR1 MNHEY and CDR2 SMNVEV (reference sequence). The CDR3 covers 14 residues. The CDR3 bases are TGTGCCAGCAGTTTTGGCCAAGACACCGGGGAGCTGTTTTTT. Its protein product is CASSFGQDTGELFF.

The gene calls are TRBV30 and TRBJ2-7, with D unclear. This CDR3 region has 12 residues. The germline V gene has CDR1 GTSNPN and CDR2 SVGIG (reference sequence). The ends were cut back, 3 bases at V and 2 bases at J, with 8 bases in the middle. The CDR3 sequence: CAWRASPYEQYF. CDR3 nucleotide sequence: TGTGCCTGGAGAGCGTCACCCTACGAGCAGTACTTC.

CDR3 sequence reads: CASSQDDSGGSPLHF. The CDR3 DNA reads TGCGCCAGCAGCCAAGATGACTCCGGGGGTTCCCCCCTCCACTTT. This chain joins TRBV4-1 and TRBJ1-6; TRBD1 is a possible D gene (5 bases). The V gene lost 0 bases and the J gene lost 13 bases, with 16 bases spanning the gap. The germline gives CDR1 MGHRA, CDR2 YSYEKL. The CDR3 consists of 15 residues.

The chain has TRBV9 and TRBJ1-2, with D possibly being TRBD1 (6 bases). CDR1 and CDR2 from the germline V gene are SGDLS and YYNGEE. The length of the CDR3 is 15 residues. The ends were cut back, 0 bases at V and 3 bases at J, with 12 bases in the middle. The CDR3 protein is CASSVGDIGDYGYTF. The CDR3, as DNA: TGTGCCAGCAGCGTAGGGGACATTGGGGACTATGGCTACACCTTC.

This chain uses TRBV4-3 with TRBJ1-2; 9 bases fit TRBD1. V lost 4 bases, J lost 12 bases, and 12 bases stayed unmatched. The CDR3 spans 14 residues. Germline values: CDR1 LGHNA, CDR2 YSLEER. The CDR3 region is CASSPRAGTGTDTF. The CDR3 nucleotides are TGCGCCAGCAGCCCCCGCGCGGGGACAGGGACTGACACCTTC.

The chain recombines TRBV9 with TRBJ2-3; D may be TRBD2 (6 bases). From germline, CDR1 is SGDLS and CDR2 YYNGEE. The CDR3 is 16 amino acids. The ends were cut back, 3 bases at V and 3 bases at J, with 17 bases in the middle. The CDR3 sequence is CASSAGIAEQTDTQYF. DNA of the CDR3: TGTGCCAGCAGCGCCGGGATAGCGGAACAGACAGATACGCAGTATTTT. The full variable domain, in which reference TRBV9 and TRBJ2-3 provide the parts outside the CDR3, is DSGVTQTPKHLITATGQRVTLRCSPRSGDLSVYWYQQSLDQGLQFLIQYYNGEERAKGNILERFSAQQFPDLHSELNLSSLELGDSALYFCASSAGIAEQTDTQYFGPGTRLTVL.

The V and J genes are TRBV1 and TRBJ1-4; TRBD1 is the table's D call, not checked against the DNA. TRBV1 has pseudogene status. The CDR3 is 16 amino acids. In DNA form, the CDR3 reads TGCACCAGCAGCCAAGATCACAGTTCAACTAATGAAAAACTGTTTTTT. It codes for CTSSQDHSSTNEKLFF.

The chain carries TRBV7-9 and TRBJ2-7; possibly TRBD2 for D (5 bases). The V and J ends lost 5 bases and 2 bases respectively, with 13 bases between them. The CDR3 has 14 residues. The germline V gene encodes CDR1 SEHNR and CDR2 FQNEAQ (reference sequence). This CDR3 is CASSHPDGAYEQYF. The CDR3 DNA sequence: TGTGCCAGCAGCCACCCGGACGGGGCCTACGAGCAGTACTTC.

The chain has TRBV5-1 and TRBJ2-1; 11 positions agree with TRBD2. This CDR3 region has 14 residues. V lost 3 bases and J lost 9; bases outside the gene matches: 5. Per germline, CDR1 SGHRS and CDR2 YFSETQ. The CDR3 nucleotides are TGCGCCAGCAGCTCGACTAGCGGGACCGGTGAGCAGTTCTTC. It yields the protein CASSSTSGTGEQFF.